This T cell receptor beta chain was recorded in a study of blood T cells in healthy people across ages. Whole-study findings and limits: The long-lived group displayed more naive CD4+ cells, plus higher diversity, than the aged donors did. Significant beta diversity loss was already apparent by age about 39, declining roughly linearly.

The use of a sample-barcoded 5' primer and a J-beta primer mix characterized a second PCR of about 7 to 12 cycles. Each cDNA molecule received a tag from a template-switch adaptor that had 12 random nucleotides. One entry per CDR3 protein results from TCRdb running MiXCR on the 5' RACE reads. Of hundreds of thousands of distinct CDR3 sequences listed, around 43% are singletons. On this clonotype itself: The antigen is not known.

The sequenced sample was blood. The clonotype was recovered from an elderly man in good health.

CDR3 coding DNA: TGTGCCAGCAGTCCTACAGGGGAGATTGAGACCCAGTACTTC. Its translation: CASSPTGEIETQYF. The rearrangement links TRBV11-2 to TRBJ2-5; 7 bases line up with TRBD1. This CDR3 region has 14 residues. V trimming: 6 bases; J trimming: 5 bases; junction bases outside the gene matches: 9. The germline V gene encodes CDR1 SGHAT and CDR2 FQNNGV.